The entry below gives a single TCR beta chain sequence along with its context. Its antigen is undetermined. A much bigger clone sits one base away, suggesting this may be a read error. The source of the sample is a study of CD8+CD57+ T cells in acquired aplastic anemia. General observations from the study: About 27 CD8+ CDR3 sequences were shared between patients and controls. Researchers reported that CD8+ Simpson's diversity was not significantly different in patients versus controls.

Whoever was chosen for sequencing had shown CD8+CD57+ cell expansion by flow cytometry. Every patient was diagnosed with severe acquired aplastic anemia. Genomic DNA, the template, was used for profiling of the TCR beta VDJ and CDR3. TCRdb itself ran the reads through MiXCR, one entry per CDR3 protein. The table records approximately 150,000 distinct CDR3 sequences, around half of them present only once. Trimming left V 7 bases short and J 10 bases short, with 16 bases between. CDR3 length: 13 amino acids. The sequencing sample was made of sorted CD4+, CD8+, or CD8+CD57+ T cells (not recorded which) from PBMCs. The chain uses TRBV12-3 or TRBV12-4 and TRBJ1-4; no reliable D call. The TCR comes from a human donor with aplastic anemia. The CDR3: CASTLVVPRKLFF. The CDR3 DNA reads as TGTGCCAGCACCCTAGTAGTACCGAGAAAACTGTTTTTT.